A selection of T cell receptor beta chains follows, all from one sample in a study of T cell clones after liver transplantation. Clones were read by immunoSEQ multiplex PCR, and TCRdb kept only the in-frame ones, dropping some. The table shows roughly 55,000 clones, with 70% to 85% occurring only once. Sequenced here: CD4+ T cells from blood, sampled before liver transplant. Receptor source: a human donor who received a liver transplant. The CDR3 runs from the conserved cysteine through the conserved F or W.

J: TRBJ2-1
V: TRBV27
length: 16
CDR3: CASKFIGLGPNNEQFF

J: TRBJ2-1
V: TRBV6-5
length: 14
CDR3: CASSYSSRGGEQFF

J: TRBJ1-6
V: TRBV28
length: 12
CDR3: CASSRPTSPLHF

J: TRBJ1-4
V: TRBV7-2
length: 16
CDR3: CASSLFTGGSNEKLFF

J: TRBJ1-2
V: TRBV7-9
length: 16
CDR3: CASSLGAGFANYGYTF

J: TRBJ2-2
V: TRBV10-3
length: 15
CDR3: CAISRSGGDTGELFF

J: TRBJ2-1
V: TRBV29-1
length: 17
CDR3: CSVSGTSGSSSYNEQFF

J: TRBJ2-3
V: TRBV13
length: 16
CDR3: CASSLKAGGHTDTQYF

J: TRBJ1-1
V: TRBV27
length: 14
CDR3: CASSFGGTVNEAFF

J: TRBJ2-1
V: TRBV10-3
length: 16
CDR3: CAISESVAGGPGEQFF

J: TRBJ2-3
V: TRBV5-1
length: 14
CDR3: CASSLDGSTDTQYF

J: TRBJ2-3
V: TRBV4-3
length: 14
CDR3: CASSQDLSQGRVDF

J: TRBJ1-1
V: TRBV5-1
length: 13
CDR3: CASSLAGNTEAFF

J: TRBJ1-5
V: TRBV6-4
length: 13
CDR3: CASSYSTTDPQHF

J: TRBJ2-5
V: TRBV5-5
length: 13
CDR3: CASAGGARETQYF

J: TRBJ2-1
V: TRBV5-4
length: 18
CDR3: CASSLDSGGASGYNEQFF

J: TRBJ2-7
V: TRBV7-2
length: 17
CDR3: CASSGGREGALSYEQYF

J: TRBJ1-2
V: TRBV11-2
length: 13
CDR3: CASSLAGGYGYTF

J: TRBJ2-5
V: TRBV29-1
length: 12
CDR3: CSVELAEETQYF

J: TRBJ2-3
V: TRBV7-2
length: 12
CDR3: CASSLGPGTQYF

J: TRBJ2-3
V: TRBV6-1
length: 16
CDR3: CASSDLTSARLGVQYF

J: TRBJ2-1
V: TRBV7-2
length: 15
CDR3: CASSPRPDSYNEQFF

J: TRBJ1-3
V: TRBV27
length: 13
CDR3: CASKAGTGNTIYF

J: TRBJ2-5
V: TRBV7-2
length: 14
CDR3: CASSVPSGSETQYF

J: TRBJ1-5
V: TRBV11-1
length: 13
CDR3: CASSLRRNQPQHF

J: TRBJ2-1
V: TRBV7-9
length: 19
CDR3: CASSLVGTGGVGSYNEQFF

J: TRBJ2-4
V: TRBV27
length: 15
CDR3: CASSLLGQGKNVQYF

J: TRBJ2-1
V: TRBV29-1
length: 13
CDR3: CSVTGTVHNEQFF

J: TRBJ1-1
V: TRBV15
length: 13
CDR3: CATRKEANTEAFF

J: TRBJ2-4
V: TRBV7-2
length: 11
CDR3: CASSRGNIQYF

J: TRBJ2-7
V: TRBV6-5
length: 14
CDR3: CASSTGTGLYEQYF

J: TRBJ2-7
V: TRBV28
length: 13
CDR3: CASSSQGIGEQYF

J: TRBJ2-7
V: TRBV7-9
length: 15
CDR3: CASSLALWQGDEQYF

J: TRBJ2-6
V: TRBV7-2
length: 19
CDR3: CASSSPPTSGYSGANVLTF

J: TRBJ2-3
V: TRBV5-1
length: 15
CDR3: CASNQQGLGTDTQYF

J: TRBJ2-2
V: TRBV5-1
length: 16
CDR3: CASSLQQGAITGELFF

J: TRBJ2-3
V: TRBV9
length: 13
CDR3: CASSVEGPDTQYF

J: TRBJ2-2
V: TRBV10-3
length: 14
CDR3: CAIRGDRATGELFF

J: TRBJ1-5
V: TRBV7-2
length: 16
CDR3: CASSRGTEGANQPQHF

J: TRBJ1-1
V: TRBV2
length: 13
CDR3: CASSTGLYTEAFF

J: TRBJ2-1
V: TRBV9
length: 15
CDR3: CASSVGTSGIYEQFF

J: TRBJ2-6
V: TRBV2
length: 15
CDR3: CASSVEGLGANVLTF

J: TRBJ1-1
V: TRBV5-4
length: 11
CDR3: CAGGVDTEAFF

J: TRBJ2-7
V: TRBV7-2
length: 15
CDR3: CASSLAFDSAYEQYF